This record covers a single T cell receptor (beta chain). Its matching antigen is unknown. The CDR3 totals 11 residues. The V end lost 1 base, the J end lost 8 bases, and 8 bases lay between the germline ends. Germline CDR1 reads SQVTM; CDR2 reads ANQGSEA. This sample was included in a study of CD8 T cells in ankylosing spondylitis. Study results and caveats: Relatively scarce in peripheral blood, disease-linked clones were CD8+.

TCRdb reprocessed the 5' RACE reads with MiXCR, giving one entry per CDR3 protein. The sample has around 300,000 distinct CDR3 sequences; around 20% are singletons. This TCR came from a female donor with ankylosing spondylitis or in good health (not recorded which). The chain uses TRBV29-1 and TRBJ1-2; D gene ambiguous. Sample: blood, either unsorted or a sorted T cell fraction (not recorded which). For the CDR3, the DNA is TGCAGCGTTGAAGGGTCTGGAGGCTACACCTTC. Translated, it gives CSVEGSGGYTF.